This T cell receptor (beta chain) derives from a study of blood T cell repertoires in COVID-19. About the study: Samples taken during acute and convalescent COVID-19 were collected in the United States, Italy and Spain.

CDR1 and CDR2 (germline): MNHEY, SVGEGT. The ends were cut back, 6 bases at V and 0 bases at J, with 11 bases in the middle. The CDR3 consists of 14 residues. The data were produced by immunoSEQ multiplex PCR, yet TCRdb's version contains in-frame clones alone and is incomplete. Among 350,000 or so clones listed, about 90% were seen once. Material for sequencing was peripheral blood. This rearrangement joins TRBV6-2 or TRBV6-3 to TRBJ2-5, with a tentative D call TRBD2 (6 bases). The sequence was obtained from a man younger than 30 with active or convalescent COVID-19. In nucleotides, the CDR3 is TGTGCCAGCAGCCCCTGGGGGGACCAAGAGACCCAGTACTTC. Protein product: CASSPWGDQETQYF.